This T cell receptor beta chain was recorded in a study of shared clonotypes between healthy human individuals. Study-level background: Each donor's CD8 memory used one plate, CD8 naive two, each CD4 subset three. The study's findings and limits: Among non-shared clonotypes, generation probabilities were lower than among those shared by all four donors.

The donors were all Caucasian adults (living in Nashville, Tennessee). Germline CDR1 and CDR2: MNHNS and SASEGT. V was cut by 5 bases and J by 4 bases, with 6 bases left in between. The CDR3 loop spans 13 amino acids. Concerning this clone: Antigen unknown.

Per the original methods: ImmunoSEQ gave junction-only sequences without quality scores, so filtering differed. Sequencing was performed with immunoSEQ multiplex PCR; in TCRdb, only in-frame clones are kept and a portion is missing. V, J and clone size derive from that table, while D and trimming were established from the DNA sequence. The sample contains about 1.1 million clones, roughly 80% of which appear only once. Sequenced input: memory CD4+ T cells from PBMCs. Subset given: CD45RA-negative fraction. The chain carries TRBV6-1 and TRBJ1-6, with D possibly TRBD1 on 5 matching bases. The receptor was isolated from a man younger than 35 in good health. Some clones in this sample may be carry-over from other donors' samples. Here the CDR3 reads CASSSGYNSPLHF. Written as DNA, the CDR3 is TGTGCCAGCAGTTCAGGGTATAATTCACCCCTCCACTTT.